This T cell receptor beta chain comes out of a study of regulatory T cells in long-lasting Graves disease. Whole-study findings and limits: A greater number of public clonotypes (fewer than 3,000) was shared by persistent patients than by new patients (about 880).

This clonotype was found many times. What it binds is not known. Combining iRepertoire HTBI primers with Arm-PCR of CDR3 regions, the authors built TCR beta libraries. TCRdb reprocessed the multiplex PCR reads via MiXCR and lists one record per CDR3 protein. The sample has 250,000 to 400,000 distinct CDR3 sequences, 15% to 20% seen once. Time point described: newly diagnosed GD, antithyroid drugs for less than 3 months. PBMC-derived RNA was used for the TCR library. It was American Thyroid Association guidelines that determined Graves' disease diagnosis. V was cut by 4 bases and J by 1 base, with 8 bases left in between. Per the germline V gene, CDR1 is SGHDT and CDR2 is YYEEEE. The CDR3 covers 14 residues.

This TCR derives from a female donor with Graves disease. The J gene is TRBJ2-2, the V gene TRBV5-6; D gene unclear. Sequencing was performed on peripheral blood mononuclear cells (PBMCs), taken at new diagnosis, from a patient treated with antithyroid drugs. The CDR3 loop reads CASSLTRNTGELFF. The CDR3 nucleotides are TGTGCCAGCAGCCTTACAAGGAACACCGGGGAGCTGTTTTTT.